Presented here are 8 T cell receptor beta chains from one specimen sequenced in a study of blood T cell repertoires in COVID-19. Generated by immunoSEQ multiplex PCR, the TCRdb table keeps only in-frame clones and is missing some. The data contain some 300,000 clones, 88% of them singletons. The sequencing sample was made of PBMCs or T cells enriched from blood (not recorded which). These receptors were taken from a woman aged 30 to 39 who had recovered from COVID-19.

The chain is built from TRBV19 and TRBJ2-7, with 7 bases matching TRBD1. The germline V gene has CDR1 LNHDA and CDR2 SQIVND (reference sequence). This CDR3 has 15 amino acids. V was pared by 4 bases and J by 5 bases, with 11 bases of the junction left unmatched. CDR3 in amino acids: CASSRYTGAGNEQYF. Written as DNA, the CDR3 is TGTGCCAGTAGTAGATACACAGGGGCTGGGAACGAGCAGTACTTC.

The rearrangement joins TRBV28 to TRBJ1-6; D is ambiguous. CDR1 and CDR2 from the germline V gene are MDHEN and SYDVKM. Trimming stripped 3 bases from V and 0 bases from J, with 12 bases between. The CDR3 spans 17 residues. This CDR3 reads CASSLSSRGSYNSPLHF. The CDR3 nucleotides are TGTGCCAGCAGTTTGTCGAGCCGGGGCTCCTATAATTCACCCCTCCACTTT.

The count of this clone is one. The chain has TRBV5-4 and TRBJ1-4; the match to TRBD1 covers 9 bases. V trimming: 4 bases; J trimming: 2 bases; junction bases outside the gene matches: 9. This CDR3 region has 17 residues. In germline, CDR1 is SGHNT, CDR2 YYREEE (reference sequence). CDR3 DNA sequence: TGTGCCAGCAGCCTGGGACAGGGAGGCCTCACTAATGAAAAACTGTTTTTT. This gives the protein CASSLGQGGLTNEKLFF.

This clone occurred a few times. This chain connects TRBV27 to TRBJ1-2, with D maybe TRBD1 (6 bases). Trimming shortened V by 3 bases and J by 3 bases, and 23 bases separated the two germline ends. The CDR3 contains 18 residues. The germline V gene encodes CDR1 MNHEY and CDR2 SMNVEV (reference sequence). CDR3 DNA: TGTGCCAGCAGTTTGTTTAGTCTGGACAGCCCCGGTTACTATGGCTACACCTTC. The encoded protein is CASSLFSLDSPGYYGYTF.

For the CDR3, the DNA is TGCGCCAGCAGCCTGGTTAGCCCGCAAGAGACCCAGTACTTC. It encodes CASSLVSPQETQYF. The genes are TRBV5-1 and TRBJ2-5; D gene unclear. The V end was cut by 4 bases, the J end by 2 bases, with 12 bases between. The CDR3 sequence is 14 residues long. Germline V gene lookup returns CDR1 SGHRS and CDR2 YFSETQ.

This clone was counted once. The chain uses TRBV28 and TRBJ1-5, with 7 bases identical to TRBD1. Germline CDR1 reads MDHEN; CDR2 reads SYDVKM. This CDR3 is built from 16 residues. Losses at the gene ends were 7 bases for V and 4 bases for J; bases not matched to a gene: 13. CDR3 bases: TGTGCCAGCACTTTGGCCGGAGGGACAGTTAATCAGCCCCAGCATTTT. This codes for CASTLAGGTVNQPQHF.

The chain joins TRBV27 to TRBJ1-6; possible D gene TRBD1, 6 bases. Germline CDR1 MNHEY, CDR2 SMNVEV (reference sequence). V gave up 2 bases and J gave up 6 bases, with 8 bases separating them. There are 14 residues in the CDR3. CDR3 nucleotides: TGTGCCAGCAGTTTAAGGGGGAGTAATTCACCCCTCCACTTT. It codes for CASSLRGSNSPLHF.

This chain connects TRBV3-1 (or the pseudogene TRBV3-2) to TRBJ2-1; TRBD2 matches at 14 bases. The V and J ends lost 4 bases and 12 bases, in that order; junction bases with no gene match: 11. Looked up from germline, CDR1 is LGHDT and CDR2 is YNNKEL (reference sequence). CDR3 size: 16 residues. The CDR3 is CASSPGLAGGLFVQFF. CDR3 nucleotides: TGTGCCAGCAGCCCTGGACTAGCGGGAGGCCTTTTTGTGCAGTTCTTC.